This T cell receptor (beta chain) was obtained from a study of blood T cell repertoires in COVID-19. Study-wide context: From the United States, Italy and Spain came samples of acute and convalescent COVID-19.

Living in 20 to 30 US areas, the participants were between roughly 18 and 89 years of age. Recovered participants had two consecutive negative NP/OP PCR tests, healthcare professional clearance, or symptom resolution. This table comes from immunoSEQ multiplex PCR, and its TCRdb copy is limited to in-frame clones, with some not included. The sample has 230,000 or so clones; 88% are singletons. Germline CDR1 and CDR2: SGHRS and YFSETQ. The CDR3 is made up of 15 amino acids. The V segment lost 4 bases and the J segment 5 bases; nucleotides outside the gene matches: 6. The specimen sequenced was PBMCs or T cells enriched from blood (not recorded which). The sequence was collected from a woman between 25 and 40 years old who had recovered from COVID-19. V gene TRBV5-1 combines with J gene TRBJ1-4; 9 bases line up with TRBD1. The CDR3 DNA is TGCGCCAGCAGCCTTCAACAGGGGGCGAATGAAAAACTGTTTTTT. It specifies CASSLQQGANEKLFF.